The clone carrying this T cell receptor beta chain was detected only a few times. Its antigen is not known. This record belongs to a study of shared clonotypes between healthy human individuals. Findings and caveats of the study: Across a handful of donors, naive CD4 shared 4.5% to 6%, naive CD8 more than 3%, memory CD4 over 2%, memory CD8 0.4%. In having few donors, the study represented limited genetic and exposure-history diversity. The four-donor shared clonotypes exceeded non-shared clonotypes in generation probability, with non-shared ones scoring lower.

Sequenced by immunoSEQ multiplex PCR; TCRdb stores in-frame clones only, minus some. The sample lists hundreds of thousands of clones, around 74% occurring once. Sequencing was done on a sample of memory CD4+ T cells sorted from blood. Indicated subset: CD45RA-negative fraction. The source of this sequence is a woman aged 30 to 39 in good health.

The CDR3 DNA follows: TGTGCCAGCAGTTTCTCCCGAATAGAGACCCAGTACTTC. Translation: CASSFSRIETQYF. The chain has TRBV28 and TRBJ2-5, with D unclear. Germline V lookup: CDR1 MDHEN, CDR2 SYDVKM. V gave up 3 bases and J gave up 4 bases, with 9 bases separating them. There are 13 residues in the CDR3. Based on the CDR3 plus reference TRBV28 and TRBJ2-5, the full variable domain is DVKVTQSSRYLVKRTGEKVFLECVQDMDHENMFWYRQDPGLGLRLIYFSYDVKMKEKGDIPEGYSVSREKKERFSLILESASTNQTSMYLCASSFSRIETQYFGPGTRLLVL.